What follows is one T cell receptor (beta chain) and its context. These data originate in a study of blood T cell repertoires in COVID-19. Across the whole study: Both acute and convalescent COVID-19 samples were obtained from the United States, Italy and Spain. PBMCs, B-cell-depleted T cells, or T cells were the source of the cDNA or gDNA that made up the material.

In the original processing: Using reference gene primer amplification, nucleated cell counts were estimated. TCRdb's table, derived via immunoSEQ multiplex PCR, lists solely in-frame clones and lacks some. V, J and clone size derive from that table, while D and trimming were established from the DNA sequence. Of 55,000 to 65,000 clones detected, around 77% appear once; the ten largest clones hold more than 2.5%. The CDR3 runs 16 residues. Germline V gene lookup returns CDR1 SGHTA and CDR2 FQGTGA. J lost 4 bases, V lost 4 bases, and 11 bases had no gene match. The V call is TRBV7-3, the J call TRBJ2-5; TRBD2 agrees at 8 bases. The source of this sequence is a man in his fifties or sixties with acute or convalescent COVID-19. Sample: peripheral blood. This chain's CDR3 is CASSSGDGGAAETQYF. The CDR3 DNA sequence: TGTGCCAGCAGCTCCGGGGACGGGGGGGCCGCAGAGACCCAGTACTTC.